The TCR beta chain under discussion was sequenced for a study of T cell responses to AZD1222 COVID-19 vaccine. Points from the study as a whole: It should be noted that donors were predominantly white British and more often female, and clonal diversity was possibly underestimated. As reported, nearly half of all spike-specific TCRs target variant regions that are unmutated. Repertoire sampling was restricted to post-peak T cell response timepoints. With two AZD1222 doses given, Spike-specific TCR breadth and depth both rose.

Losses at the gene ends were 4 bases for V and 2 bases for J; bases not matched to a gene: 5. The CDR3 runs to 15 residues. The germline V gene encodes CDR1 SGHRS and CDR2 YFSETQ. With respect to this clone: Its antigen is currently unknown.

The repertoire was sequenced with immunoSEQ multiplex PCR; TCRdb's copy has only in-frame clones and lacks some. Counted here are roughly 66,000 clones, 65% to 90% occurring once; the ten biggest clones make up under 7%. The sequencing used peripheral blood, collected on day 0 of AZD1222 vaccination. This clonotype was sampled from an adult in good health. This chain links TRBV5-1 with TRBJ2-7, with 11 bases identical to TRBD2. Written as DNA, the CDR3 is TGCGCCAGCAGCCCCACTAGCGGGGGACCCTACGAGCAGTACTTC. It yields the protein CASSPTSGGPYEQYF. The variable domain in full, with the rest retrieved from reference TRBV5-1 and TRBJ2-7, is KAGVTQTPRYLIKTRGQQVTLSCSPISGHRSVSWYQQTPGQGLQFLFEYFSETQRNKGNFPGRFSGRQFSNSRSEMNVSTLELGDSALYLCASSPTSGGPYEQYFGPGTRLTVT.